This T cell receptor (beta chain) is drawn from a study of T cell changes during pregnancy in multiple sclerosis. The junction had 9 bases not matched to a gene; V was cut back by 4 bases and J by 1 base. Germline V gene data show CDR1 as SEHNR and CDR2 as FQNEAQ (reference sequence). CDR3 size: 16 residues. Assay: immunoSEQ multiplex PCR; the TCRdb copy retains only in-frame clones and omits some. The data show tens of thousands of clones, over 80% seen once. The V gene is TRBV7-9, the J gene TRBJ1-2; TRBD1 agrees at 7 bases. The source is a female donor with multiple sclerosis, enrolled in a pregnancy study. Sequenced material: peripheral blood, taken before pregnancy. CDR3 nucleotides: TGTGCCAGCAGCTACGGGACAGCACTTTATAACTATGGCTACACCTTC. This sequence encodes CASSYGTALYNYGYTF.